This paragraph reports one T cell receptor beta chain. This clone turned up a few times. Its binding antigen is unknown. It has no much larger one-base neighbor in the sample; base qualities were not kept. Additional DNA sequences in this sample encode the identical CDR3. The CDR3 covers 13 residues, taking in both the cysteine and the phenylalanine. The retained sequence is limited to the CDR3, 39 bases, with the frame set at the first base. Cut back by 3 bases and 1 base, the V and J ends lie 7 bases apart. The data are from a study of blood T cell repertoires in COVID-19 (dated by TCRdb to the early 2020s). Broadly, across the study: The collaborator samples originated in the United States, Italy and Spain and spanned the acute and convalescent phases of COVID-19. The material from the prospective study consisted of cDNA or gDNA derived from T cells, B-cell-depleted T cells, or PBMCs. Subjects who had been exposed to COVID-19, were actively infected with it, or had recovered from it provided the deeply sampled blood TCRbeta repertoires that made up the dataset. The repertoires were released in a freely available public database meant as a resource for research on the immune response to SARS-CoV-2. Samples came from the ongoing ImmuneRACE study (first 160 participants) plus 1,254 subjects from 6 global collaborators. Nearly every sample came with metadata listing a de-identified subject ID, COVID-19 status, age in years and sex. Where HLA class I and class II types were available, the types were taken from metadata supplied by the sample provider, not from assay-based typing.

Each collaborating institution followed its own protocols to collect whole blood in K2EDTA tubes. Collaborator samples were shipped for TCRbeta analysis as frozen whole blood, isolated PBMCs, or DNA extracted from either sample type. TCRbeta CDR3 regions were amplified from genomic DNA using the immunoSEQ Assay, a bias-controlled multiplex PCR. Per the authors' processing: The number of nucleated cells in each sample was estimated by amplification of reference gene primers within the assay. To quantify the absolute abundance of each unique TCRbeta CDR3 rearrangement, sequence reads were collapsed and filtered. For each sample, productive Simpson clonality was calculated as the square root of Simpson's diversity index across productive rearrangements. TCRdb obtained this table from immuneACCESS and retained in-frame rearrangements with V and J assigned. These tables miss some clones; where compared with another copy, unresolved V genes account for less than half of the shortfall, and the remainder is unexplained. The DNA gave D and trimming, while V, J and clone size come from that table. The sample table holds around 250,000 clones, of which 86% were seen once. The top ten clonotypes cover roughly 5.8% of the sample.

General study outcomes and caveats: Clinical and demographic metadata were provided uncurated, with the amount varying by source and participant.

The chain is encoded by TRBV12-3 or TRBV12-4 joined to TRBJ2-7, with no reliable assignment of the D segment. The TCR sequence derives from a man aged 60-69 years with acute or convalescent COVID-19. The sequencing input was peripheral blood. The DNA reads TGTGCCAGCAGTTTTGGTCAGTCCTACGAGCAGTACTTC. The encoded protein is CASSFGQSYEQYF.